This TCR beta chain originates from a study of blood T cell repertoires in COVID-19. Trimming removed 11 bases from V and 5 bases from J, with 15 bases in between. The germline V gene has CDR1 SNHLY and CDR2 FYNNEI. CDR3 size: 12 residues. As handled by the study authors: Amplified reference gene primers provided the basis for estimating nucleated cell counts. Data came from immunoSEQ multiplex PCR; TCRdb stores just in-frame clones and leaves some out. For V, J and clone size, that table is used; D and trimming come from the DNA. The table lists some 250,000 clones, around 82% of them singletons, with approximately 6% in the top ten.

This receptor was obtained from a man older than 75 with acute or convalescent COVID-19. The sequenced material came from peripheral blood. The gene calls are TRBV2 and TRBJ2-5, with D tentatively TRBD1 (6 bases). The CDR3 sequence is CASYQGRETQYF. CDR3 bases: TGTGCCTCATACCAGGGGCGTGAGACCCAGTACTTC.